Sequencing of this TCR beta chain was carried out in a study of PD-L1 blockade in urothelial cancer. Study-wide background: Prior chemotherapy regimens per patient numbered 0 to 3. Analysis of blood occurred 3 weeks (second dose) and 6 weeks after treatment start.

Points on this clone: Its antigen remains unknown.

Clones were read by immunoSEQ multiplex PCR, and TCRdb kept only the in-frame ones, dropping some. This table has tens of thousands of clones, roughly 90% appearing once. The V gene lost 3 bases and the J gene lost 4 bases, with 13 bases spanning the gap. The CDR3 consists of 14 residues. Germline CDR1 and CDR2: SGDLS and YYNGEE. Time point meaning: pretreatment peripheral blood. Patients yielded 1 to 8 samples each, pretreatment and on-treatment. Study-wide points: A below-median TCR clonality in blood before treatment predicted better survival.

The receptor was derived from a man aged 60 to 75 with urothelial cancer. The chain employs TRBV9 and TRBJ1-1; D is possibly TRBD1 (5 bases). The sample in question was PBMCs, obtained around atezolizumab (anti-PD-L1) treatment. CDR3 sequence: CASSDDSLGTEAFF. In DNA form, the CDR3 reads TGTGCCAGCAGCGACGACAGTCTGGGCACTGAAGCTTTCTTT.